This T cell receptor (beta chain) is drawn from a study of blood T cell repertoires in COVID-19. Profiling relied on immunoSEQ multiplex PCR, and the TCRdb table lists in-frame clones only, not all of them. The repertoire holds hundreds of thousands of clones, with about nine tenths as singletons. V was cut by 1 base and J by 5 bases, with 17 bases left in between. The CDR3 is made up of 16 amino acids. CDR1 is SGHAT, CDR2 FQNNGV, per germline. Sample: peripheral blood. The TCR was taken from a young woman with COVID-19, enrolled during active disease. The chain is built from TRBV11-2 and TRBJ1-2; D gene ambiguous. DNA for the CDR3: TGTGCCAGCAGCTTAGTGAGGTCGGACGGAGGTTATGGCTACACCTTC. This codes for CASSLVRSDGGYGYTF.